A single sample gave rise to the 6 T cell receptor beta chains below, sequenced in a study of blood T cell repertoires in COVID-19. Sequencing used immunoSEQ multiplex PCR; TCRdb keeps in-frame clones, though not all of them. The sample includes approximately 350,000 clones, around 83% of them seen just once. Sequenced: peripheral blood. The receptor source for this set is a man under 40 with active or convalescent COVID-19.

The chain combines TRBV7-8 with TRBJ1-6; possibly TRBD1 for D (5 bases). The germline gives CDR1 SGHVS, CDR2 FQNEAQ. The CDR3 has 17 amino acids. Trimming took off 1 base at V and 0 bases at J, with 10 bases between the two ends. This chain's CDR3 is CASSLEGLSSYNSPLHF. The CDR3 DNA is TGTGCCAGCAGCTTAGAGGGACTCAGCTCCTATAATTCACCCCTCCACTTT.

This chain joins TRBV20-1 and TRBJ2-1, with TRBD2 as a possible D gene (5 bases). This CDR3 is built from 15 residues. V was clipped by 3 bases and J by 8 bases, with 20 bases between them. Germline V lookup: CDR1 DFQATT, CDR2 SNEGSKA (reference sequence). The CDR3 nucleotides are TGCAGTGCTAGTATCCCTCGGTCTAGCTTCGATGAGCAGTTCTTC. Protein product: CSASIPRSSFDEQFF.

The chain uses TRBV6-5 and TRBJ2-7, with D tentatively TRBD1 (5 bases). V lost 1 base to trimming and J lost 3 bases, with 10 bases between them. Germline V lookup: CDR1 MNHEY, CDR2 SVGAGI. CDR3 size: 14 residues. The CDR3 nucleotides read TGTGCCAGCAGTTACTGGGCAGGGTTCTACGAGCAGTACTTC. It is translated as CASSYWAGFYEQYF.

J is TRBJ1-2 and V is TRBV19, with D perhaps matching TRBD1 (5 bases). Germline V gene data show CDR1 as LNHDA and CDR2 as SQIVND (reference sequence). V was clipped by 6 bases and J by 4 bases, with 18 bases between them. The CDR3 totals 15 residues. CDR3: CASSPQKGAGYGYTF. CDR3 in DNA: TGTGCCAGTAGCCCCCAGAAAGGGGCTGGCTATGGCTACACCTTC.

The chain uses TRBV28 and TRBJ2-5; perhaps TRBD2 as D (5 bases). The CDR3 has 11 amino acids. V dropped 4 bases and J dropped 5 bases, with 5 bases sitting between them. Germline CDR1 reads MDHEN; CDR2 reads SYDVKM. CDR3 protein: CASSSGETQYF. CDR3 nucleotide sequence: TGTGCCAGCAGTTCGGGGGAGACCCAGTACTTC.

This clone was found once. This sequence joins TRBV19 and TRBJ2-5, with 9 bases fitting TRBD1. Germline V gene data show CDR1 as LNHDA and CDR2 as SQIVND (reference sequence). The CDR3 is 16 amino acids. After removal of 1 base from V and 5 bases from J, the junction contained 8 bases not matched to a gene. This CDR3 reads CASSIGGTGIGETQYF. The CDR3 DNA follows: TGTGCCAGTAGTATAGGAGGGACAGGGATTGGGGAGACCCAGTACTTC.